This T cell receptor beta chain was obtained from a study of CD4+ T cells in melanoma. General study findings and limits: CD8+ T cell, macrophage and B cell function reportedly correlated with neoantigen-specific CD4+ T cells. Diverse differentiation states were reported for melanoma neoantigen-specific CD4+ T cells.

TCRdb's copy holds only in-frame clones and misses some; the assay was immunoSEQ multiplex PCR. The table includes over 100,000 clones, about 90% detected once. For this clone: The antigen remains unidentified.

The germline V gene encodes CDR1 MNHNS and CDR2 SASEGT. V was pared by 7 bases and J by 7 bases, with 8 bases of the junction left unmatched. This CDR3 has 14 amino acids. This chain links TRBV6-1 with TRBJ2-5, with TRBD1 identical over 11 bases. The sequencing sample was made of peripheral blood. The origin of this receptor is a human donor with melanoma. The CDR3 here is CASMGQGVTGTQYF. CDR3 nucleotides: TGTGCCAGCATGGGACAGGGGGTTACGGGGACCCAGTACTTC.